The 2 T cell receptor beta chains below were found in one sample sequenced in a study of tissue T cells after allogeneic stem cell transplantation. Method: immunoSEQ multiplex PCR; TCRdb's copy keeps in-frame clones and lacks some. The sample gives about 1,600 clones, just under 85% of which show up once; approximately 8% is in the top ten. Sequencing was performed on liver tissue, taken at autopsy. The receptors derive from a male patient over 55 with steroid-refractory graft-versus-host disease after an allogeneic stem cell transplant. Some T cells may arise from the graft donor.

Only a few counts were recorded for this clone. The chain combines TRBV12-3 or TRBV12-4 with TRBJ1-6; TRBD1 might be the D (5 bases). V shed 7 bases and J shed 15 bases, with 16 bases lying between them. This CDR3 contains 12 residues. Written as DNA, the CDR3 is TGTGCCAGCACCGCGGGGCTGAGTGTCCTCCACTTT. This gives the protein CASTAGLSVLHF.

The rearrangement uses TRBV10-3 and TRBJ1-4; 7 bases fit TRBD1. The CDR3 totals 14 residues. The germline CDR1 and CDR2 sequences are ENHRY and SYGVKD. The J segment lost 8 bases and the V segment lost 6 bases, leaving 9 bases of the junction unmatched. The CDR3 sequence: CAIRPTGAEEKLFF. The CDR3 nucleotides are TGTGCCATCAGACCTACAGGGGCGGAGGAAAAACTGTTTTTT.